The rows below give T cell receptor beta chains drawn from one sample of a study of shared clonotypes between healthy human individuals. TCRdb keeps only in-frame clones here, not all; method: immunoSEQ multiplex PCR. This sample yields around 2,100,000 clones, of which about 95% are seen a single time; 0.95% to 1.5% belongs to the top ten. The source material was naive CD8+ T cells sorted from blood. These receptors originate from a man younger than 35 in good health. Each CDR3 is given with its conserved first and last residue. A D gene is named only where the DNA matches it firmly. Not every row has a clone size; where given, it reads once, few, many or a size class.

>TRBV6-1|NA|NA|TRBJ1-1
CASNQGWETEAFF
TGTGCCAGCAATCAGGGGTGGGAAACTGAAGCTTTCTTT
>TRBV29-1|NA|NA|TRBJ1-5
CSVALDSSQPQHF
TGCAGCGTTGCCCTGGACAGTTCTCAGCCCCAGCATTTT
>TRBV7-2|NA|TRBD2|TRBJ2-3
CASSGLAGSTDTQYF
TGTGCCAGCAGCGGACTAGCGGGAAGCACAGATACGCAGTATTTT
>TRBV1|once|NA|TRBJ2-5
CTSSPGGRGDQETQYF
TGCACCAGCAGCCCCGGGGGGCGGGGCGACCAAGAGACCCAGTACTTC
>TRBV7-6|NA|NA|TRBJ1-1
CASSIEAFF
TGTGCCAGCAGCATTGAAGCTTTCTTT
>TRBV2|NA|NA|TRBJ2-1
CASSDERGTDEQFF
TGTGCCAGCAGTGACGAAAGGGGCACCGATGAGCAGTTCTTC
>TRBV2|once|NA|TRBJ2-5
CASSPYGGPSLETQYF
TGTGCCAGCAGCCCCTACGGGGGCCCTTCTCTCGAGACCCAGTACTTC
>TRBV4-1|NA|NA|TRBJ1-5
CASSQAGTGNQPQHF
TGCGCCAGCAGCCAAGCCGGGACTGGCAATCAGCCCCAGCATTTT
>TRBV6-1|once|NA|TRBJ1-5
CASDQPQHF
TGTGCCAGCGATCAGCCCCAGCATTTT
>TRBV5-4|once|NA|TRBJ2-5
CASSLGDTQETQYF
TGTGCCAGCAGCTTGGGGGACACCCAAGAGACCCAGTACTTC
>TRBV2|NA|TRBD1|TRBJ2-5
CASSGDRGRETQYF
TGTGCCAGCAGTGGGGACAGGGGGCGAGAGACCCAGTACTTC
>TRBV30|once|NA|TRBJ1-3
CAWQASSGNTIYF
TGTGCCTGGCAAGCGAGCTCTGGAAACACCATATATTTT
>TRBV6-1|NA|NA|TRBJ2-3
CASSRDNTDTQYF
TGTGCCAGCAGTCGGGACAACACAGATACGCAGTATTTT
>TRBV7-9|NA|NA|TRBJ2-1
CASSLVYEQFF
TGTGCCAGCAGCTTAGTGTATGAGCAGTTCTTC
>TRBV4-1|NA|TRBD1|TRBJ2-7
CASSQIPQGAYEQYF
TGCGCCAGCAGCCAGATCCCGCAGGGGGCGTACGAGCAGTACTTC